The rows below give T cell receptor beta chains drawn from one sample of a study of blood T cell repertoires in COVID-19. The repertoire was sequenced with immunoSEQ multiplex PCR; TCRdb's copy has only in-frame clones and lacks some. The sample has approximately 90,000 clones, just under 80% seen once. The sequencing sample was made of peripheral blood. These receptors originate from a man aged 65 to 79 with COVID-19, enrolled during active disease. The CDR3 runs from the conserved cysteine through the conserved F or W. D genes are given only for firm matches. Clone sizes are given selectively: once, few, many, or a class where the clone is expanded.

d_gene: TRBD1
len: 14
v_gene: TRBV3-1/TRBV3-2
abundance: few
j_gene: TRBJ1-4
CDR3nt: TGTGCCAGCAGCCTGGGCAGGGGGCGCGAAAAACTGTTTTTT
CDR3aa: CASSLGRGREKLFF

d_gene: -
len: 16
v_gene: TRBV11-3
abundance: -
j_gene: TRBJ2-1
CDR3nt: TGTGCCAGCAGCTTGGGGAGGGACACCTGGGGGAATGAGCAGTTCTTC
CDR3aa: CASSLGRDTWGNEQFF

d_gene: -
len: 16
v_gene: TRBV5-1
abundance: -
j_gene: TRBJ1-1
CDR3nt: TGCGCCAGCAGCTTCGGACGGAGAGGGAGGGACACTGAAGCTTTCTTT
CDR3aa: CASSFGRRGRDTEAFF

d_gene: -
len: 18
v_gene: TRBV4-3
abundance: -
j_gene: TRBJ2-6
CDR3nt: TGCGCCAGCAGCCAAGATGTCGGAAGGGGGAGTGGGGCCAACGTCCTGACTTTC
CDR3aa: CASSQDVGRGSGANVLTF

d_gene: -
len: 13
v_gene: TRBV10-3
abundance: -
j_gene: TRBJ2-2
CDR3nt: TGTGCCTTAGGGGGACATCGGACCGGGGAGCTGTTTTTT
CDR3aa: CALGGHRTGELFF

d_gene: TRBD2
len: 16
v_gene: TRBV2
abundance: -
j_gene: TRBJ2-3
CDR3nt: TGTGCCAGCGGGAGCGGGGGGCCCCTAAGCACAGATACGCAGTATTTT
CDR3aa: CASGSGGPLSTDTQYF

d_gene: TRBD2
len: 15
v_gene: TRBV2
abundance: -
j_gene: TRBJ2-1
CDR3nt: TGTGCCACTCAGGGCCTAGCGGCCACCTACAATGAGCAGTTCTTC
CDR3aa: CATQGLAATYNEQFF

d_gene: TRBD1
len: 15
v_gene: TRBV18
abundance: -
j_gene: TRBJ1-3
CDR3nt: TGTGCCAGCTCAAGGGAGGACAGGACTCGGAGCACCATATATTTT
CDR3aa: CASSREDRTRSTIYF

d_gene: TRBD1
len: 13
v_gene: TRBV2
abundance: -
j_gene: TRBJ2-7
CDR3nt: TGTGCCAGCACCCTAGGGGGCATCAACGAGCAGTACTTC
CDR3aa: CASTLGGINEQYF

d_gene: TRBD2
len: 16
v_gene: TRBV6-1
abundance: -
j_gene: TRBJ2-1
CDR3nt: TGTGCCAGCAGTGCCTTCCTAGCGGGGGCTCCAAATGAGCAGTTCTTC
CDR3aa: CASSAFLAGAPNEQFF

d_gene: -
len: 12
v_gene: TRBV6-5
abundance: -
j_gene: TRBJ1-1
CDR3nt: TGTGCCAGCAGGGGAGGTCCAAGGGAAGCTTTCTTT
CDR3aa: CASRGGPREAFF

d_gene: TRBD2
len: 13
v_gene: TRBV19
abundance: -
j_gene: TRBJ2-7
CDR3nt: TGTGCCAGTAGTCGACTAGCGGGCTACGAGCAGTACTTC
CDR3aa: CASSRLAGYEQYF

d_gene: TRBD1
len: 17
v_gene: TRBV2
abundance: -
j_gene: TRBJ2-5
CDR3nt: TGTGCCAGCAGTGAGGGTGGGGCAGGGGGCCTCAAAGAGACCCAGTACTTC
CDR3aa: CASSEGGAGGLKETQYF

d_gene: TRBD1
len: 11
v_gene: TRBV10-3
abundance: -
j_gene: TRBJ1-2
CDR3nt: TGTGCCAGGGAAACGGGACAGCTTTACACCTTC
CDR3aa: CARETGQLYTF

d_gene: TRBD1
len: 14
v_gene: TRBV5-4
abundance: -
j_gene: TRBJ1-2
CDR3nt: TGTGCCAGCAGCTTGGGGGACAGGGAATATGGCTACACCTTC
CDR3aa: CASSLGDREYGYTF

d_gene: TRBD2
len: 16
v_gene: TRBV9
abundance: -
j_gene: TRBJ2-3
CDR3nt: TGTGCCAGCAGCCCAAGGACTAGCGGCTACACAGATACGCAGTATTTT
CDR3aa: CASSPRTSGYTDTQYF

d_gene: TRBD2
len: 14
v_gene: TRBV5-6
abundance: -
j_gene: TRBJ2-1
CDR3nt: TGTGCCAGCAGCTTTTCTAGCGGTTACAATGAGCAGTTCTTC
CDR3aa: CASSFSSGYNEQFF